A single sample gave rise to the 21 T cell receptor beta chains below, sequenced in a study of blood T cell repertoires in COVID-19. Profiling relied on immunoSEQ multiplex PCR, and the TCRdb table lists in-frame clones only, not all of them. The sample lists 200,000 to 250,000 clones, approximately 90% seen once, with roughly 2.6% in the top ten. Material: peripheral blood. Receptors were obtained from a man aged 30 to 45 with COVID-19, enrolled during active disease.

V usage is TRBV19 and J usage is TRBJ2-7; 7 bases match TRBD1. The CDR3 consists of 14 residues. CDR1 LNHDA and CDR2 SQIVND come from the germline V gene (reference sequence). Germline trimming cut 3 bases from V and 3 bases from J; bases unmatched to any gene: 5. Here the CDR3 reads CASSISTGSYEQYF. The DNA of the CDR3 is TGTGCCAGTAGTATCTCGACAGGGAGCTACGAGCAGTACTTC.

The chain employs TRBV12-5 and TRBJ2-4; 9 positions match TRBD1. The ends lost 5 bases at V and 6 bases at J; junction bases unmatched: 2. Germline V lookup: CDR1 LGHNT, CDR2 FRNRAP. The CDR3 runs to 13 residues. CDR3 amino acids: CASGPGQGNIQYF. The CDR3 DNA reads as TGTGCTAGTGGTCCGGGACAGGGAAACATTCAGTACTTC.

The genes are TRBV2 and TRBJ1-2; D may be TRBD1 (5 bases). This CDR3 is built from 12 residues. V dropped 4 bases and J dropped 5 bases, with 8 bases sitting between them. Germline loops: CDR1 SNHLY, CDR2 FYNNEI. The CDR3 sequence is CASSGGEYGYTF. The CDR3 nucleotides read TGTGCCAGCAGTGGGGGGGAATATGGCTACACCTTC.

This clone was detected once. The chain is built from TRBV5-1 and TRBJ1-2, with 7 bases that match TRBD1. V lost 4 bases, J lost 3 bases, and 6 bases stayed unmatched. Germline values: CDR1 SGHRS, CDR2 YFSETQ. The CDR3 sequence is 14 residues long. CDR3 in DNA: TGCGCCAGCAGCCTAGACCAGGGGGACTATGGCTACACCTTC. It translates to CASSLDQGDYGYTF.

The V call is TRBV18, the J call TRBJ1-6; 8 positions match TRBD1. V lost 0 bases to trimming and J lost 6 bases; unmatched junction nucleotides: 7. The length of the CDR3 is 17 residues. Germline CDR1 reads KGHSH; CDR2 reads LQKENI. This CDR3 reads CASSPPTGGGGNSPLHF. CDR3 nucleotide sequence: TGTGCCAGCTCACCACCTACAGGGGGTGGCGGTAATTCACCCCTCCACTTT. The complete variable domain, with remaining parts taken from reference TRBV18 and TRBJ1-6, reads NAGVMQNPRHLVRRRGQEARLRCSPMKGHSHVYWYRQLPEEGLKFMVYLQKENIIDESGMPKERFSAEFPKEGPSILRIQQVVRGDSAAYFCASSPPTGGGGNSPLHFGNGTRLTVT.

The chain's CDR3 is CASSSPYDPGLAAFYNEQFF. In DNA form, the CDR3 reads TGTGCCAGCAGTTCGCCTTACGACCCGGGACTAGCGGCTTTCTACAATGAGCAGTTCTTC. The chain has TRBV28 and TRBJ2-1; TRBD2 agrees at 11 bases. The CDR3 covers 20 residues. J gave up 3 bases and V 4 bases, and 17 bases lay outside the gene matches. Germline CDR1 reads MDHEN; CDR2 reads SYDVKM.

The V gene is TRBV28, the J gene TRBJ1-2; 9 bases map to TRBD1. Germline CDR1 and CDR2: MDHEN and SYDVKM. The junction had 5 bases not matched to a gene; V was cut back by 5 bases and J by 7 bases. The CDR3 extends over 13 amino acids. This CDR3 is CASSPGTGLGYTF. In nucleotides, the CDR3 is TGTGCCAGCAGTCCAGGGACAGGGCTTGGCTACACCTTC.

CDR3 nucleotides: TGTGCCAGCACCCCACGACAAAATGAAAAACTGTTTTTT. As protein: CASTPRQNEKLFF. This chain links TRBV28 with TRBJ1-4; no definite D call. Germline V lookup: CDR1 MDHEN, CDR2 SYDVKM. The CDR3 spans 13 residues. The germline V and J ends were trimmed by 7 bases and 5 bases, with 11 bases remaining between them.

V gene TRBV7-3 combines with J gene TRBJ2-1; 7 bases match TRBD2. Trimming at V came to 5 bases and at J to 6 bases, leaving 10 bases not matched to a gene. Germline V gives CDR1 SGHTA, CDR2 FQGTGA. The CDR3 spans 15 residues. CDR3 sequence: CASSPTTSPGNEQFF. The CDR3 DNA sequence: TGTGCCAGCAGCCCAACGACTAGCCCTGGCAATGAGCAGTTCTTC.

The chain uses TRBV28 and TRBJ2-7; the match to TRBD2 covers 11 bases. CDR3 size: 19 residues. The junction had 17 bases not matched to a gene; V was cut back by 4 bases and J by 3 bases. CDR1 is MDHEN, CDR2 SYDVKM, per germline. CDR3 coding DNA: TGTGCCAGCAGTTCATTACTAGCGGGAGTCCAATACTACTACTACGAGCAGTACTTC. As protein: CASSSLLAGVQYYYYEQYF.

Note on this clone: One junction end does not reproduce the germline sequence, and a read error may be involved. The rearrangement links TRBV5-4 to TRBJ1-2, with D perhaps matching TRBD1 (5 bases). The CDR3 runs to 16 residues. Germline values: CDR1 SGHNT, CDR2 YYREEE (reference sequence). The CDR3 reads CASSLGRGKANYGYAF. The CDR3 coding sequence is TGTGCCAGCAGCCTGGGGAGGGGAAAGGCTAACTATGGCTACGCCTTC.

This clone has only a few counts. This chain connects TRBV5-6 to TRBJ2-1; 8 bases fit TRBD2. Looked up from germline, CDR1 is SGHDT and CDR2 is YYEEEE. Trimming at V came to 0 bases and at J to 2 bases, leaving 7 bases not matched to a gene. This CDR3 has 17 residues. The CDR3: CASSLVIAGTAYNEQFF. The CDR3 DNA reads TGTGCCAGCAGCTTGGTAATAGCGGGGACTGCCTACAATGAGCAGTTCTTC.

This clone was recorded once. V and J are TRBV19 and TRBJ1-2, with 9 bases matching TRBD1. CDR1 is LNHDA, CDR2 SQIVND, per germline (reference sequence). The length of the CDR3 is 14 residues. The junction had 3 bases not matched to a gene; V was cut back by 5 bases and J by 2 bases. DNA of the CDR3: TGTGCCAGTAGTTCGGGACAGGGCAACTATGGCTACACCTTC. Its translation: CASSSGQGNYGYTF.

The V gene is TRBV9, the J gene TRBJ1-1, with 8 nucleotides matching TRBD1. From germline, CDR1 is SGDLS and CDR2 YYNGEE. The J segment lost 4 bases and the V segment lost 4 bases, leaving 12 bases of the junction unmatched. This CDR3 has 16 residues. The CDR3 bases are TGTGCCAGCAGCCCCGCCGCAGGGGGCGCGGGCACTGAAGCTTTCTTT. Protein product: CASSPAAGGAGTEAFF. Complete variable domain (other parts from reference TRBV9 and TRBJ1-1): DSGVTQTPKHLITATGQRVTLRCSPRSGDLSVYWYQQSLDQGLQFLIQYYNGEERAKGNILERFSAQQFPDLHSELNLSSLELGDSALYFCASSPAAGGAGTEAFFGQGTRLTVV.

The rearrangement uses TRBV7-2 and TRBJ1-5; unclear D gene. The V gene lost 2 bases and the J gene lost 4 bases, with 3 bases spanning the gap. From germline, CDR1 is SGHTA and CDR2 FQGNSA. The CDR3 runs to 12 residues. The CDR3 sequence: CASSLPNQPQHF. CDR3 bases: TGTGCCAGCAGCTTACCTAATCAGCCCCAGCATTTT.

The V call is TRBV27, the J call TRBJ2-7, with TRBD2 identical over 14 bases. V lost 3 bases to trimming and J lost 3 bases; unmatched junction nucleotides: 4. CDR1 and CDR2 (germline): MNHEY, SMNVEV (reference sequence). The CDR3 has 16 amino acids. This chain's CDR3 is CASSLTSGRGGYEQYF. Written as DNA, the CDR3 is TGTGCCAGCAGTTTGACTAGCGGGAGGGGGGGCTACGAGCAGTACTTC.

The chain couples TRBV5-6 to TRBJ2-7, with D maybe TRBD1 (6 bases). The germline V gene encodes CDR1 SGHDT and CDR2 YYEEEE. Trimming shortened V by 0 bases and J by 3 bases, and 13 bases separated the two germline ends. The CDR3 consists of 15 residues. CDR3 DNA: TGTGCCAGCAGCTTGGTTGGGCAGGGGAACTACGAGCAGTACTTC. Amino acid sequence: CASSLVGQGNYEQYF.

The chain links TRBV19 to TRBJ1-5; D may be TRBD1 (6 bases). Deletions cut 5 bases from V and 7 bases from J, with 18 bases between. CDR1 is LNHDA and CDR2 is SQIVND in the germline V gene (reference sequence). The CDR3 runs to 15 residues. The CDR3 sequence: CASSPTGGGGQPQHF. The CDR3 bases are TGTGCCAGTAGTCCAACCGGGGGGGGCGGGCAGCCCCAGCATTTT.

This clone has only one observation. V and J are TRBV4-1 and TRBJ1-3; no firm D call. The CDR3 runs to 16 residues. Germline V CDR1 and CDR2: MGHRA, YSYEKL. V was trimmed by 4 bases and J by 0 bases, leaving 13 bases between them. CDR3 sequence: CASSPGPGSSGNTIYF. The CDR3 nucleotides read TGCGCCAGCAGCCCAGGACCGGGGAGCTCTGGAAACACCATATATTTT.

Written as DNA, the CDR3 is TGTGCCAGCTCACCATTCGACAGGGGCGGCTACACCTTC. Its protein is CASSPFDRGGYTF. The chain couples TRBV18 to TRBJ1-2; TRBD1 matches 8 bases. CDR1 is KGHSH, CDR2 LQKENI, per germline. V lost 2 bases to trimming and J lost 8 bases; unmatched junction nucleotides: 4. The CDR3 consists of 13 residues. Full variable domain (remainder filled in from reference TRBV18 and TRBJ1-2): NAGVMQNPRHLVRRRGQEARLRCSPMKGHSHVYWYRQLPEEGLKFMVYLQKENIIDESGMPKERFSAEFPKEGPSILRIQQVVRGDSAAYFCASSPFDRGGYTFGSGTRLTVV.

This clone is a singleton in its sample. The chain combines TRBV20-1 with TRBJ2-7, with D possibly TRBD2 on 6 matching bases. V dropped 6 bases and J dropped 1 base, with 7 bases sitting between them. CDR1 DFQATT and CDR2 SNEGSKA come from the germline V gene (reference sequence). This CDR3 region has 11 residues. The CDR3 loop is CSAAGSYEQYF. The CDR3 DNA follows: TGCAGTGCCGCGGGGTCCTACGAGCAGTACTTC.